This TCR beta chain was captured by sequencing in a study of blood T cells in healthy people across ages. The study, taken as a whole, reports: Calculation of diversity from one million T cells yielded estimates considered to be underestimates. Getting older went along with TCR beta diversity per million T cells dropping roughly linearly.

The second PCR ran roughly 7 to 12 cycles with a sample-barcoded 5' primer and J-beta primers. The template-switch adaptor was a 5' adaptor with 12 random nucleotides. It tagged each cDNA molecule. TCRdb reanalysed the 5' RACE reads using MiXCR and keeps one entry per CDR3 protein. Among about 780,000 distinct CDR3 sequences listed, 35% to 60% were seen once. Healthy individuals of Caucasian origin from Russia, aged roughly 6 to 100, served as donors. The germline gives CDR1 SGHDN, CDR2 FVKESK. This CDR3 is 12 amino acids long. Trimming took 4 bases from V and 11 from J, leaving 14 bases between them. About this clonotype itself: Its antigen is still unknown.

The chain couples TRBV14 to TRBJ1-1; D possibly corresponds to TRBD1 (5 bases). Material for sequencing was blood. The sequence derives from an older man in good health. CDR3 residues: CASSPTGRMAFF. DNA for the CDR3: TGTGCCAGCAGCCCGACGGGACGTATGGCTTTCTTT.